The 28 T cell receptor beta chains presented below share a single source sample, sequenced in a study of CD8 T cells in Susac syndrome. Random-hexamer reverse transcription was applied to about 0.45 to 1 ug RNA. TCRdb re-analysed the immunoSEQ multiplex PCR reads in MiXCR, keeping a single row per CDR3 protein. The table shows about 280,000 distinct CDR3 sequences, with roughly 81% occurring only once. Sample: CD8+ T cells from PBMCs. The origin of the receptors is a human donor with multiple sclerosis.

V usage is TRBV12-5 and J usage is TRBJ2-4, with no clear D. Trimming shortened V by 6 bases and J by 0 bases, and 15 bases separated the two germline ends. Germline CDR1 LGHNT, CDR2 FRNRAP. There are 16 residues in the CDR3. The chain's CDR3 is CASGPWTDLAKNIQYF. The CDR3 region has the DNA TGTGCTAGTGGCCCCTGGACGGATCTAGCCAAAAACATTCAGTACTTC.

The V call is TRBV30, the J call TRBJ1-1; unclear D gene. Germline-derived CDR1 and CDR2 are GTSNPN and SVGIG (reference sequence). This CDR3 spans 12 amino acids. V was shortened by 1 base and J by 11 bases, with 14 bases between the two germline ends. This chain's CDR3 is CAWSAVSRGAFF. CDR3 DNA: TGTGCCTGGAGTGCGGTGAGTCGTGGGGCTTTCTTT. Together with reference TRBV30 and TRBJ1-1, the CDR3 gives the full variable domain: SQTIHQWPATLVQPVGSPLSLECTVEGTSNPNLYWYRQAAGRGLQLLFYSVGIGQISSEVPQNLSASRPQDRQFILSSKKLLLSDSGFYLCAWSAVSRGAFFGQGTRLTVV.

CDR3: CSARDLRGELFF. The CDR3 nucleotides read TGCAGTGCTAGAGATCTGAGGGGGGAGCTGTTTTTT. The chain joins TRBV20-1 to TRBJ2-2, with D unclear. Germline values: CDR1 DFQATT, CDR2 SNEGSKA (reference sequence). V was trimmed by 0 bases and J by 8 bases, leaving 7 bases between them. The CDR3 contains 12 residues.

V and J are TRBV27 and TRBJ2-7; D tentatively reads TRBD1 or TRBD2 (5 bases each). The CDR3 extends over 18 amino acids. CDR1 is MNHEY and CDR2 is SMNVEV in the germline V gene (reference sequence). Trimming removed 2 bases at V and 5 bases at J, with 25 bases between. CDR3 in amino acids: CASSLASWGSFPNNEQYF. In DNA form, the CDR3 reads TGTGCCAGCAGTTTAGCCTCTTGGGGGAGTTTCCCGAACAACGAGCAGTACTTC.

The V gene is TRBV20-1, the J gene TRBJ2-2; D is unresolved. Trimming cost V 6 bases and J 1 base, with 3 bases left between them. Germline CDR1 is DFQATT and CDR2 is SNEGSKA (reference sequence). The CDR3 is made up of 11 amino acids. CDR3 in DNA: TGCAGTGCATGGAACACCGGGGAGCTGTTTTTT. This codes for CSAWNTGELFF.

This rearrangement joins TRBV21-1 to TRBJ1-5; TRBD1, the D gene given by the table, was not confirmed from the DNA. TRBV21-1 has pseudogene status. This CDR3 has 15 amino acids. Here the CDR3 reads CASRRQGAGNQPQHF. The CDR3, as DNA: TGTGCCAGCAGGCGACAGGGGGCCGGCAATCAGCCCCAGCATTTT.

The rearrangement links TRBV7-2 to TRBJ2-5; no reliable D call. The germline gives CDR1 SGHTA, CDR2 FQGNSA. Trimming shortened V by 3 bases and J by 2 bases, and 13 bases separated the two germline ends. This CDR3 comprises 15 residues. CDR3 nucleotide sequence: TGTGCCAGCAGCTTGGGTCCGTGGGCTCAAGAGACCCAGTACTTC. Protein sequence: CASSLGPWAQETQYF.

The chain links TRBV12-3 or TRBV12-4 to TRBJ1-2; TRBD1 is a possible D gene (6 bases). Between the trimmed V and J ends, which lost 5 bases and 13 bases, there was a span of 11 bases. CDR3 length: 10 residues. CDR3 sequence (DNA): TGTGCCAGCAGTCCGGGACATACCACCTTC. It encodes CASSPGHTTF.

The rearrangement uses TRBV27 and TRBJ2-1, with TRBD2 matching over 7 bases. The CDR3 totals 15 residues. Losses at the gene ends were 5 bases for V and 2 bases for J; bases not matched to a gene: 6. Germline assignment: CDR1 MNHEY and CDR2 SMNVEV (reference sequence). The CDR3 loop reads CASSPASGTYNEQFF. In DNA, the CDR3 is TGTGCCAGCAGTCCAGCTAGCGGTACCTACAATGAGCAGTTCTTC.

V is TRBV6-2 or TRBV6-3 and J is TRBJ2-1; 14 nucleotides match TRBD2. V dropped 9 bases and J dropped 7; count of bases not matched to a gene: 14. Per the germline V gene, CDR1 is MNHEY and CDR2 is SVGEGT. This CDR3 spans 17 amino acids. The CDR3 nucleotides are TGTGCCAGTTGGCAACTCGCCGGGACTAGCGGGAGTAATGAGCAGTTCTTC. Its protein is CASWQLAGTSGSNEQFF.

This clonotype appeared a few times. One junction end does not reproduce the germline sequence, and a read error may be involved. The V gene is TRBV2, the J gene TRBJ2-2; 7 bases fit TRBD1. This CDR3 has 17 amino acids. Germline assignment: CDR1 SNHLY and CDR2 FYNNEI. The CDR3 loop reads CASLMGPGQTNTGELFF. CDR3 DNA: TGTGCCAGCCTGATGGGACCGGGACAGACGAACACCGGGGAGTTGTTTTTT.

The chain uses TRBV27 and TRBJ1-1; unclear D gene. V was cut by 3 bases and J by 5 bases, with 10 bases left in between. Germline CDR1 MNHEY, CDR2 SMNVEV (reference sequence). The CDR3 contains 13 residues. The CDR3 region has the DNA TGTGCCAGCAGTTTTTCAGGAAGTACTGAAGCTTTCTTT. Translation gives CASSFSGSTEAFF.

The chain recombines TRBV7-9 with TRBJ2-7; 8 bases fit TRBD1. The germline CDR1 and CDR2 sequences are SEHNR and FQNEAQ (reference sequence). With V trimmed by 5 bases and J by 2 bases, 8 bases remained unmatched. The CDR3 extends over 15 amino acids. The CDR3 loop reads CASSHRTGRTYEQYF. For the CDR3, the DNA is TGTGCCAGCAGCCACCGGACAGGGAGAACCTACGAGCAGTACTTC.

This clonotype was observed once. The chain joins TRBV3-1 to TRBJ2-7; TRBD2 is a possible D gene (6 bases). Per germline, CDR1 LGHDT and CDR2 YNNKEL (reference sequence). Trimming took 3 bases from V and 3 from J, leaving 15 bases between them. This CDR3 has 15 amino acids. CDR3 protein: CASSHGGGIDYEQYF. The CDR3 region has the DNA TGTGCCAGCAGCCACGGCGGCGGGATCGACTACGAGCAGTACTTC.

This chain connects TRBV5-1 to TRBJ1-5, with unresolved D. V lost 1 base and J 5 bases, leaving 10 bases between the germline ends. The CDR3 consists of 14 residues. Germline CDR1 reads SGHRS; CDR2 reads YFSETQ. DNA for the CDR3: TGCGCCAGCAGCTTGTGGCCGGAGGATCAGCCCCAGCATTTT. Translation gives CASSLWPEDQPQHF.

This chain joins TRBV28 and TRBJ1-1; TRBD1 might be the D (5 bases). The CDR3 has 14 residues. Between the trimmed V and J ends, which lost 7 bases and 5 bases, there was a span of 17 bases. The germline CDR1 and CDR2 sequences are MDHEN and SYDVKM. The CDR3 DNA reads TGTGCCAGCACCTACGGGGGAGAGGGTACTGAAGCTTTCTTT. It encodes CASTYGGEGTEAFF.

The gene calls are TRBV2 and TRBJ2-1; perhaps TRBD2 as D (5 bases). Germline assignment: CDR1 SNHLY and CDR2 FYNNEI. Trimming left V 4 bases short and J 0 bases short, with 19 bases between. The CDR3 spans 18 residues. CDR3 DNA sequence: TGTGCCAGCAGTGGCGGGCGGGCGACACTTAGCTCCTACAATGAGCAGTTCTTC. Its translation is CASSGGRATLSSYNEQFF.

This clonotype was detected only once. The chain employs TRBV5-1 and TRBJ2-7; TRBD1 matches at 7 bases. The CDR3 runs to 14 residues. Per germline, CDR1 SGHRS and CDR2 YFSETQ. V dropped 6 bases and J dropped 2; count of bases not matched to a gene: 8. The CDR3 DNA is TGCGCCAGCAAACTACAGGGGATTACCTACGAGCAGTACTTC. This codes for CASKLQGITYEQYF.

The V and J genes are TRBV15 and TRBJ2-5, with D unclear. The germline V gene encodes CDR1 LNHNV and CDR2 YYDKDF (reference sequence). The V end was cut by 5 bases, the J end by 0 bases, with 7 bases between. This CDR3 contains 13 residues. The CDR3 is CATSLVDQETQYF. The CDR3 DNA sequence: TGTGCCACCAGCCTCGTGGACCAAGAGACCCAGTACTTC.

The J gene is TRBJ2-5, the V gene TRBV20-1; D is unresolved. Trimming removed 3 bases at V and 5 bases at J, with 13 bases between. Per germline, CDR1 DFQATT and CDR2 SNEGSKA (reference sequence). CDR3 size: 13 residues. The CDR3 nucleotides are TGCAGTGCTAGCCCCGTATCACCCGAGACCCAGTACTTC. This codes for CSASPVSPETQYF.

The rearrangement joins TRBV9 to TRBJ1-1; no definite D call. The CDR3 contains 14 residues. Germline CDR1 SGDLS, CDR2 YYNGEE. The V end was cut by 0 bases, the J end by 1 base, with 7 bases between. The CDR3 DNA follows: TGTGCCAGCAGCGTAGGGTCGGAGAACACTGAAGCTTTCTTT. It translates to CASSVGSENTEAFF.

The V gene is TRBV10-3, the J gene TRBJ2-7, with D possibly called TRBD1 or TRBD2 (5 bases each). Germline lookup yields CDR1 ENHRY and CDR2 SYGVKD. The CDR3 is 16 amino acids. V was clipped by 8 bases and J by 3 bases, with 23 bases between them. The CDR3 region is CAISVFLRVGGYEQYF. The CDR3 coding sequence is TGTGCCATCTCAGTGTTTTTGCGTGTTGGGGGCTACGAGCAGTACTTC.

This clonotype was picked up one time. CDR3 bases: TGTGCCAGCAGTTCCCCCGGTGACTCTGGAAACACCATATATTTT. It encodes CASSSPGDSGNTIYF. V usage is TRBV6-5 and J usage is TRBJ1-3; no clear D. The V end lost 4 bases, the J end lost 0 bases, and 10 bases lay between the germline ends. The CDR3 contains 15 residues. CDR1 is MNHEY and CDR2 is SVGAGI in the germline V gene.

The chain combines TRBV7-9 with TRBJ2-1, with TRBD1 matching 11 bases. The CDR3 is 15 residues long. With V trimmed by 2 bases and J by 6 bases, 3 bases remained unmatched. Germline assignment: CDR1 SEHNR and CDR2 FQNEAQ (reference sequence). CDR3 region: CASSLLGQGVNEQFF. CDR3 sequence (DNA): TGTGCCAGCAGCTTACTGGGACAGGGGGTCAATGAGCAGTTCTTC.

The V call is TRBV29-1, the J call TRBJ2-3, with D perhaps TRBD1 (6 bases). V lost 4 bases and J 0 bases, leaving 17 bases between the germline ends. The CDR3 runs 16 residues. Germline CDR1 SQVTM, CDR2 ANQGSEA. This CDR3 reads CSVAPDRPLSTDTQYF. The CDR3 DNA sequence: TGCAGCGTTGCACCGGACAGACCTCTTAGCACAGATACGCAGTATTTT.

This clonotype showed up just a few times. This chain links TRBV7-9 with TRBJ2-7; D is ambiguous. This CDR3 has 12 residues. Trimming took off 3 bases at V and 1 base at J, with 4 bases between the two ends. Germline V gene sequence: CDR1 SEHNR, CDR2 FQNEAQ (reference sequence). The CDR3 region is CASSLESYEQYF. CDR3 coding DNA: TGTGCCAGCAGCTTGGAGTCCTACGAGCAGTACTTC.

This chain joins TRBV6-5 and TRBJ2-1, with D possibly matching TRBD2 (5 bases). The V and J ends lost 5 bases and 2 bases respectively, with 16 bases between them. The CDR3 length is 16 residues. Germline CDR1 is MNHEY and CDR2 is SVGAGI. The CDR3 loop is CASSHNGFSAYNEQFF. The CDR3 DNA reads as TGTGCCAGCAGTCACAACGGCTTTAGCGCCTACAATGAGCAGTTCTTC.

The gene calls are TRBV6-5 and TRBJ2-7; 8 bases fit TRBD2. Trimming cost V 2 bases and J 3 bases; bases outside gene matches: 9. Germline loops: CDR1 MNHEY, CDR2 SVGAGI. The length of the CDR3 is 16 residues. Here the CDR3 reads CASSYGAGVMFYEQYF. The CDR3 nucleotides read TGTGCCAGCAGTTACGGAGCGGGAGTTATGTTCTACGAGCAGTACTTC.